The 9 T cell receptor beta chains listed next were all sequenced from one sample in a study of blood T cells in healthy people across ages. Sample-barcoded 5' priming and a J-beta primer mix drove a second PCR of 7 to 11 cycles. TCRdb itself ran the 5' RACE reads through MiXCR, one entry per CDR3 protein. The sample shows 1.5 million to 2 million distinct CDR3 sequences, 30% to 40% of them seen only once. Sequenced sample: blood. All receptors derive from a human donor in good health.

The CDR3 protein is CASSIYPGLAGDCTDTQYF. CDR3 in DNA: TGTGCCAGCAGCATATACCCGGGACTAGCGGGGGACTGCACAGATACGCAGTATTTT. This chain uses TRBV21-1 with TRBJ2-3; the table's D call TRBD2 went unverified against the DNA. TRBV21-1 is assigned pseudogene status. The CDR3 totals 19 residues.

Notes on this clonotype: At one boundary the junction diverges from the germline segment, which might be a read error. The CDR3 nucleotides are TGTGCCTGCAGCTCTGGACAGGCTCACTATGGCTACACCTTC. This translates into CACSSGQAHYGYTF. The gene calls are TRBV5-5 and TRBJ1-2; 7 bases line up with TRBD1. Germline V gene lookup returns CDR1 SGHKS and CDR2 YYEKEE (reference sequence). The CDR3 sequence is 14 residues long.

This clonotype was seen a single time. The rearrangement uses TRBV7-7 and TRBJ2-5; D may be TRBD1 (7 bases). The J call may be incorrect, as the DNA end agrees better with TRBJ2-7. The CDR3 length is 13 residues. CDR1 is SSHAT and CDR2 is FNYEAQ in the germline V gene (reference sequence). The DNA for the CDR3 is TGTACTAGCAGCCCCTGGGACAGCTACGAGCAGTACTTC. Translated, it gives CTSSPWDSYEQYF.

V gene TRBV6-6 combines with J gene TRBJ1-6; D is perhaps TRBD1 (6 bases). Trimming took 4 bases from V and 5 from J, leaving 15 bases between them. CDR1 is MNHNY, CDR2 SVGAGI, per germline (reference sequence). CDR3 size: 16 residues. CDR3 loop: CASSFTPGENNSPLHF. The CDR3 DNA is TGTGCCAGCAGTTTCACACCAGGGGAGAATAATTCACCCCTCCACTTT.

J is TRBJ2-7 and V is TRBV20-1, with D perhaps matching TRBD2 (6 bases). Germline CDR1 is DFQATT and CDR2 is SNEGSKA (reference sequence). This CDR3 spans 13 amino acids. V shed 4 bases and J shed 0 bases, with 10 bases lying between them. In DNA, the CDR3 is TGCAGTGCTAATAGCGGAAGCTCCTACGAGCAGTACTTC. Translating it yields CSANSGSSYEQYF.

The genes are TRBV20-1 and TRBJ1-1; 7 bases agree with TRBD1. CDR3 length equals 12 residues. The V segment lost 6 bases and the J segment 3 bases; nucleotides outside the gene matches: 4. Germline V gene lookup returns CDR1 DFQATT and CDR2 SNEGSKA (reference sequence). CDR3 sequence (DNA): TGCAGTGCGGCCGACAGGGACACTGAAGCTTTCTTT. Translated, it gives CSAADRDTEAFF.

This clonotype appeared a few times. The chain combines TRBV7-2 with TRBJ2-7, with D maybe TRBD1 (6 bases). Gene TRBJ2-5 matches the end of the DNA better, so the J call may be wrong. The CDR3 extends over 15 amino acids. Germline CDR1 reads SGHTA; CDR2 reads FQGNSA. DNA of the CDR3: TGTGCCAGCACCCCCAGAGAGGGGGTTATGGAGACCCAGTACTTC. Protein: CASTPREGVMETQYF.

CDR3 nucleotides: TGTGCCACCAGTGACCCTGACAGGGGAGAGCAGTTCTTC. It yields the protein CATSDPDRGEQFF. The chain links TRBV24-1 to TRBJ2-1; 8 bases are shared with TRBD1. Germline V lookup: CDR1 KGHDR, CDR2 SFDVKD. V trimming: 4 bases; J trimming: 10 bases; junction bases outside the gene matches: 5. This CDR3 comprises 13 residues.

The table lists this clonotype with a few counts. The gene calls are TRBV7-9 and TRBJ2-5; TRBD2 matches 8 bases. TRBJ2-7 matches the DNA end more closely, so the J call is doubtful. The length of the CDR3 is 17 residues. CDR1 SEHNR and CDR2 FQNEAQ come from the germline V gene (reference sequence). The CDR3 sequence is CASSLDLGTRGSGEQYF. The CDR3 DNA reads TGTGCCAGCAGCTTAGATCTCGGGACTAGGGGATCGGGCGAGCAGTACTTC.